This T cell receptor (beta chain) was recovered during a study of PD-1 blockade in classical Hodgkin lymphoma. Time point meaning: newly diagnosed, previously untreated cHL patient sample. Thawed PBMCs were the source of CD4+ T cells, purified by magnetic negative selection. Data came from immunoSEQ multiplex PCR; TCRdb stores just in-frame clones and leaves some out. This table holds 29,000 or so clones, more than 70% found once. The sequenced sample consisted of CD4+ T cells from blood. The receptor comes from a human donor with classical Hodgkin lymphoma.

In DNA form, the CDR3 reads TGTGCCAGCAGCTTGGGACTAGCGGGATACACCGGGGAGCTGTTTTTT. Translated, it gives CASSLGLAGYTGELFF. The chain carries TRBV7-9 and TRBJ2-2, with 13 positions matching TRBD2. Trimming removed 3 bases from V and 3 bases from J; junction bases left unmatched: 1. The CDR3 runs 16 residues. The germline V gene has CDR1 SEHNR and CDR2 FQNEAQ (reference sequence).